The 2 T cell receptor beta chains below come from one sample, sequenced in a study of tumor-infiltrating lymphocytes in primary liver carcinoma. TCR beta cDNA was made from 450 to 550 ng total RNA with a constant-region primer. Slightly modified ARM-PCR served as the procedure for the TCR beta libraries. These libraries came from three rounds of nested multiplex PCR. Use of TRBV1-TRBV30 forward primers with a C-beta reverse primer characterized the first two PCR rounds, which lasted 10 cycles each. TCRdb itself ran the multiplex PCR reads through MiXCR, one entry per CDR3 protein. The sample consists of around 330,000 distinct CDR3 sequences, around three fifths of them appearing once. Germline DNA was extracted too, while blood RNA derived from unsorted whole blood. The material sequenced was peripheral blood. These TCRs come from a young woman with primary liver carcinoma and hepatitis B virus infection.

To note about this clonotype: The junction departs from germline at one end; a sequencing error may be responsible. The genes are TRBV12-3 or TRBV12-4 and TRBJ2-7; TRBD2 matches at 7 bases. The CDR3 sequence is 14 residues long. The CDR3 here is CASSTCGSGYEQYF. CDR3 nucleotide sequence: TGTGCCAGCAGCACCTGCGGGAGCGGGTACGAGCAATACTTC.

The chain joins TRBV24-1 to TRBJ2-5; the D gene is possibly TRBD1 (5 bases). Germline CDR1 is KGHDR and CDR2 is SFDVKD. Trimming stripped 8 bases from V and 2 bases from J, with 8 bases between. The CDR3 totals 12 residues. CDR3 loop: CATKDMQETQYF. CDR3 bases: TGTGCCACCAAGGACATGCAAGAGACCCAGTACTTC.